These T cell receptor beta chains were read from a single sample in a study of T cells in Graves' hyperthyroidism and ophthalmopathy. TCRdb reprocessed the multiplex PCR reads with MiXCR, giving one entry per CDR3 protein. The sample has 300,000 or so distinct CDR3 sequences; around 17% are singletons. Sequencing was carried out using blood. These receptor sequences come from a man aged 25-45 years with Graves' hyperthyroidism. Each CDR3 is given with its conserved first and last residue. The order of the fields is clone size, V gene, D gene, J gene, CDR3 DNA, CDR3 protein. A D gene is named only where the DNA matches it firmly. Size is stated for part of the rows, as once, few or many counts, or as a class when the clone is expanded.

>few|TRBV30|.|TRBJ2-7
TGTGCCTGGGCAGGGGGGGGAACTTCCTACGAGCAGTACTTC
CAWAGGGTSYEQYF
>few|TRBV5-1|.|TRBJ2-7
TGCGCCAGCAGCGGGGGGACAGAAACATACGAGCAGTACTTC
CASSGGTETYEQYF
>few|TRBV4-1|.|TRBJ2-1
TGCGCCAGCAGCCAAGAAGGGTTCGTGTTATACAATGAGCAGTTCTTC
CASSQEGFVLYNEQFF
>few|TRBV18|TRBD1|TRBJ2-2
TGTGCCAGCTCAACTCGACAGGGATTCCCCGGGGAGCTGTTTTTT
CASSTRQGFPGELFF
>.|TRBV5-1|TRBD1|TRBJ2-5
TGCGCCAGCAGCTTGGGCTTGACAGGGCAAGAGACCCAGTACTTC
CASSLGLTGQETQYF
>.|TRBV27|.|TRBJ2-1
TGTGCCAGCACCCCCCGGGAAAGGGGCTCCTACAATGAGCAGTTCTTC
CASTPRERGSYNEQFF
>.|TRBV5-6|.|TRBJ1-2
TGTGCCAGCAGCTTGGGACAGTACCCTAACTATGGCTACACCTTC
CASSLGQYPNYGYTF
>.|TRBV19|.|TRBJ1-1
TGTGCCAGTAGTAGCGCTTTGGGGGGGGGGACTGAAGCTTTCTTT
CASSSALGGGTEAFF
>.|TRBV9|.|TRBJ1-2
TGTGCCAGCAGCTCTCCTAGGACCATCCCACGTGGCTACACCTTC
CASSSPRTIPRGYTF
>.|TRBV15|.|TRBJ1-5
TGTGCCACCAGCGGATCATCGGGCTCTCAGCGACAGCCCCAGCATTTT
CATSGSSGSQRQPQHF
>few|TRBV5-1|TRBD1|TRBJ1-3
TGCGCCAGCAGCGGCGGGACAGGGGGATCTGGAAACACCATATATTTT
CASSGGTGGSGNTIYF
>few|TRBV7-3|.|TRBJ2-3
TGTGCCAGCAGCCAGTTCGGGAAGGTCACAGATACGCAGTATTTT
CASSQFGKVTDTQYF
>many|TRBV2|TRBD1|TRBJ1-1
TGTGCCAGCAGTGAACAGGGGGGCTCCCACACTGAAGCTTTCTTT
CASSEQGGSHTEAFF
>.|TRBV7-9|.|TRBJ2-5
TGTGCCAGCAGTCTCATTATGGGTTCAGAGACCCAGTACTTC
CASSLIMGSETQYF
>few|TRBV19|TRBD1|TRBJ2-3
TGTGCCAGCACAATCGGGGACAGGGAGTCAGATACGCAGTATTTT
CASTIGDRESDTQYF
>many|TRBV2|.|TRBJ2-6
TGTGCCAGCAGCGCGGAGGGGCCTGGGGCCAACGTCCTGACTTTC
CASSAEGPGANVLTF
>.|TRBV28|TRBD2|TRBJ2-1
TGTGCCAGCAGCGCTAGCGGGAGATCAGTGGGGCAGTTCTTC
CASSASGRSVGQFF
>few|TRBV7-8|.|TRBJ2-3
TGTGCCAGCAACCTAGGAGCGCTTGATACGCAGTATTTT
CASNLGALDTQYF
>many|TRBV2|.|TRBJ2-3
TGTGCCAGCCGGGACCTAGGAGATACGCAGTATTTT
CASRDLGDTQYF
>many|TRBV2|.|TRBJ1-1
TGTGCCAGCAGTCCCAACGTGCGGGCTTTCTTT
CASSPNVRAFF
>few|TRBV7-9|.|TRBJ1-1
TGTGCCAGCAGCTTTTGGCCGAGCGACACTGAAGCTTTCTTT
CASSFWPSDTEAFF
>.|TRBV29-1|.|TRBJ1-5
TGCAGCGTAGGGAGGGGTTCAAATCAGCCCCAGCATTTT
CSVGRGSNQPQHF
>many|TRBV18|TRBD1|TRBJ2-5
TGTGCCAGCTCACGAGGACAGGGAGAGACCCAGTACTTC
CASSRGQGETQYF
>many|TRBV19|.|TRBJ2-3
TGTGCCAGCAGGGCGAGCAGGTTGGAGCCTACGGCAGATACGCAGTATTTT
CASRASRLEPTADTQYF
>.|TRBV25-1|.|TRBJ2-6
TGTGCCAGCACCACAGGGGCCAACGTCCTGACTTTC
CASTTGANVLTF
>few|TRBV27|.|TRBJ1-6
TGTGCCAGCAGTTTGACCGGGGGGGCAGGTCGATCACCCCTCCACTTT
CASSLTGGAGRSPLHF
>many|TRBV20-1|TRBD1|TRBJ1-1
TGCAGTGCCCTGGGACAGGCTGAAGCTTTCTTT
CSALGQAEAFF
>.|TRBV6-2/TRBV6-3|.|TRBJ1-2
TGTGCCAGCAGACCCCGGGACCAGTATGGCTACACCTTC
CASRPRDQYGYTF
>.|TRBV29-1|.|TRBJ1-1
TGCAGCGTTGAACTGGGTGCGGACACTGAAGCTTTCTTT
CSVELGADTEAFF
>.|TRBV12-3/TRBV12-4|TRBD1|TRBJ2-7
TGTGCCAGCAGCAACCCGGGACAGGGCTACGAGCAGTACTTC
CASSNPGQGYEQYF
>few|TRBV5-6|.|TRBJ2-7
TGTGCCAGCAGCTTGCGTCACATCTACGAGCAGTACTTC
CASSLRHIYEQYF
>many|TRBV28|.|TRBJ1-5
TGTGCCAGCAGCCCCGGGGCCCGGTCCTATTGGGACAATCAGCCCCAGCATTTT
CASSPGARSYWDNQPQHF
>many|TRBV7-9|TRBD1|TRBJ2-1
TGTGCCAGCAGCCGCCCGAGGACAGGGTTCTCCTACAATGAGCAGTTCTTC
CASSRPRTGFSYNEQFF
>few|TRBV4-1|.|TRBJ1-1
TGCGCCAGCAGCCAAGCCTCTAGATTGAACACTGAAGCTTTCTTT
CASSQASRLNTEAFF
>many|TRBV11-2|.|TRBJ1-1
TGTGCCAGCAGCTTATTTCGCGGGCCGGGGGCTGAAGCTTTCTTT
CASSLFRGPGAEAFF
>many|TRBV7-2|.|TRBJ2-7
TGTGCCAGCAGCTTTGTGTGGGGAGACTACGAGCAGTACTTC
CASSFVWGDYEQYF
>few|TRBV28|TRBD2|TRBJ2-1
TGTGCCAGCAGTGAAGGGAGGGAGGGATACAATGAGCAGTTCTTC
CASSEGREGYNEQFF
>many|TRBV20-1|TRBD2|TRBJ2-5
TGCAGTGCTCTAGCGGGAGCCCCTCTGGAGACCCAGTACTTC
CSALAGAPLETQYF
>.|TRBV6-1|TRBD1|TRBJ1-1
TGTGCCAGCAGTTCCCCCGGACAGGCAAGGGCTGAAGCTTTCTTT
CASSSPGQARAEAFF
>few|TRBV2|.|TRBJ1-1
TGTGCCAGCAGGGGGTTGGTTGAAGCTTTCTTT
CASRGLVEAFF
>.|TRBV25-1|.|TRBJ2-3
TGTGCCAGCACCCCCTCTGCCAGGGGACTACAGTATTTT
CASTPSARGLQYF
>many|TRBV6-1|TRBD2|TRBJ2-1
TGTGCCAGCAGTAAGCTAGCGGGAGGGAGAAACAATGAGCAGTTCTTC
CASSKLAGGRNNEQFF
>few|TRBV12-3/TRBV12-4|.|TRBJ2-2
TGTGCCAGCAGTTTAGGAGGTGGGCTGTTTTTT
CASSLGGGLFF
>many|TRBV28|.|TRBJ2-7
TGTGCCAGCAGATCTGTGGGGGTAAGGGCCTACGAGCAGTACTTC
CASRSVGVRAYEQYF
>many|TRBV12-3/TRBV12-4|TRBD1|TRBJ1-2
TGTGCCAGCAGTCTGGGACAGGGGGCCGGAAACTATGGCTACACCTTC
CASSLGQGAGNYGYTF
>.|TRBV4-1|.|TRBJ1-5
TGCGCCAGCAGCCACGGGACAATTATTAATAGCAATCAGCCCCAGCATTTT
CASSHGTIINSNQPQHF
>many|TRBV11-2|.|TRBJ2-2
TGTGCCAGCAGCCCCAGCGGGCCCGGGGAGCTGTTTTTT
CASSPSGPGELFF
>.|TRBV5-1|.|TRBJ2-3
TGCGCCAGCAGCAACATCCCTGAGGATACGCAGTATTTT
CASSNIPEDTQYF
>.|TRBV10-2|TRBD1|TRBJ1-1
TGCGCCAGCAGATGGGGACAGTCGAACACTGAAGCTTTCTTT
CASRWGQSNTEAFF
>many|TRBV12-3/TRBV12-4|.|TRBJ2-1
TGTGCCAGCAGTTTAAAGGGGGAGGGTGAGCAGTTCTTC
CASSLKGEGEQFF
>.|TRBV5-6|.|TRBJ2-1
TGTGCCAGCAGCTACCTCAAACAGGGCTCCTACAATGAGCAGTTCTTC
CASSYLKQGSYNEQFF
>many|TRBV20-1|TRBD2|TRBJ2-1
TGCAGTGCTAGAGACCGGACTAGCGGGGTTACTTGGTCGTTCTTC
CSARDRTSGVTWSFF
>many|TRBV7-2|.|TRBJ2-7
TGTGCCAGCAGCTTAGACTACTCCTACGAGCAGTACTTC
CASSLDYSYEQYF
>.|TRBV27|.|TRBJ2-1
TGTGCCAGCAGCGTAATTTCATGGGTGATTGGGAATGAGCAGTTCTTC
CASSVISWVIGNEQFF
>many|TRBV24-1|.|TRBJ2-2
TGTGCCACCAGTGATTTGCGACTAGGTAGCACCGGGGAGCTGTTTTTT
CATSDLRLGSTGELFF
>many|TRBV18|.|TRBJ2-1
TGTGCCAGCTCCCAACCGGATGGGGGTGAGGATGAGCAGTTCTTC
CASSQPDGGEDEQFF
>many|TRBV29-1|.|TRBJ2-1
TGCAGCGCCGAAGATACCGGTACACCGTCCTACAATGAGCAGTTCTTC
CSAEDTGTPSYNEQFF
>.|TRBV5-1|.|TRBJ2-1
TGCGCCAGCGGAGCGGTTACCTACAATGAGCAGTTCTTC
CASGAVTYNEQFF
>.|TRBV11-3|.|TRBJ1-2
TGTGCCAGCAGCTTAGATCGCGCTACTAACTATGGCTACACCTTC
CASSLDRATNYGYTF
>many|TRBV2|TRBD2|TRBJ2-3
TGTGCCAGCTATTCCGGACTAGAGGATACGCAGTATTTT
CASYSGLEDTQYF